These 17 T cell receptor beta chains were all obtained from the same sample, sequenced in a study of neurological immune-mediated disorders. TCRdb passed the 5' RACE reads through MiXCR, listing each CDR3 protein once. The profile shows 44,000 or so distinct CDR3 sequences, about 6% of them singletons. Sequenced sample: CD4+ T cells from blood. These TCRs come from a woman aged 40 to 50 in good health.

At least ten counts were recorded for this clonotype. The chain carries TRBV10-3 and TRBJ2-7; D is perhaps TRBD2 (6 bases). The CDR3 is made up of 15 amino acids. Germline CDR1 and CDR2: ENHRY and SYGVKD. V was clipped by 2 bases and J by 4 bases, with 15 bases between them. The CDR3 loop is CAISETSGVRYEQYF. The CDR3 nucleotides read TGTGCCATCAGTGAGACCTCGGGAGTTAGGTACGAGCAGTACTTC.

This clonotype occurred many times. J is TRBJ2-5 and V is TRBV20-1; 12 bases are shared with TRBD1. The CDR3 totals 18 residues. The germline CDR1 and CDR2 sequences are DFQATT and SNEGSKA (reference sequence). J gave up 2 bases and V 0 bases, and 10 bases lay outside the gene matches. DNA of the CDR3: TGCAGTGCTAGAGATCCCGGGACAGGGGGCCGCGTACAAGAGACCCAGTACTTC. Encoded protein: CSARDPGTGGRVQETQYF.

This clonotype was observed at least ten times. The V call is TRBV7-9, the J call TRBJ1-2, with D maybe TRBD1 (5 bases). This CDR3 contains 14 residues. The V gene lost 2 bases and the J gene lost 4 bases, with 11 bases spanning the gap. Germline assignment: CDR1 SEHNR and CDR2 FQNEAQ (reference sequence). CDR3 sequence reads: CASSLPGHFYGYTF. DNA for the CDR3: TGTGCCAGCAGCTTACCGGGGCATTTCTATGGCTACACCTTC.

This clonotype was picked up many times. The chain combines TRBV3-1 with TRBJ2-5, with 13 bases that match TRBD2. Looked up from germline, CDR1 is LGHDT and CDR2 is YNNKEL (reference sequence). The V and J ends lost 5 bases and 5 bases, in that order; junction bases with no gene match: 5. This CDR3 comprises 15 residues. CDR3: CASSEGLAGTETQYF. The CDR3 bases are TGTGCCAGCAGCGAGGGACTAGCGGGAACGGAGACCCAGTACTTC.

In its sample, this clonotype was seen many times. The rearrangement uses TRBV28 and TRBJ2-1; D is possibly TRBD1 (6 bases). This CDR3 is 16 amino acids long. Between the trimmed V and J ends, which lost 4 bases and 4 bases, there was a span of 17 bases. CDR1 and CDR2 (germline): MDHEN, SYDVKM. The CDR3 protein is CASSWQGSRNYNEQFF. The CDR3 bases are TGTGCCAGCAGTTGGCAGGGGTCGAGAAATTACAATGAGCAGTTCTTC.

This clonotype was counted ten times or more. The chain employs TRBV3-1 and TRBJ2-3; D gene uncertain. CDR3 length: 15 amino acids. Trimming removed 0 bases from V and 8 bases from J, with 15 bases in between. In germline, CDR1 is LGHDT, CDR2 YNNKEL (reference sequence). CDR3 nucleotides: TGTGCCAGCAGCCAAGATGCAGCGCCCCGGGCTACGCAGTATTTT. Its protein product is CASSQDAAPRATQYF.

This clonotype is labeled medium-sized. The chain couples TRBV29-1 to TRBJ2-7; D might be TRBD1 or TRBD2, each matching 5 bases. The CDR3 has 13 residues. Germline lookup yields CDR1 SQVTM and CDR2 ANQGSEA. With 6 bases removed from V and 3 bases from J, the gap between germline ends came to 15 bases. The CDR3 DNA is TGCAGCGTAGTAACCTCAGGGAGCTACGAGCAGTACTTC. Translating gives CSVVTSGSYEQYF.

In its sample, this clonotype was seen many times. J is TRBJ1-2 and V is TRBV29-1; D remains unclear. In germline, CDR1 is SQVTM, CDR2 ANQGSEA. The CDR3 covers 9 residues. V dropped 3 bases and J dropped 6 bases, with 2 bases sitting between them. This chain's CDR3 is CSVDDGYTF. The CDR3 nucleotides are TGCAGCGTTGATGATGGCTACACCTTC.

Ten or more counts support this clonotype. V and J are TRBV6-2 or TRBV6-3 and TRBJ1-5; no firm D call. The CDR3 has 18 residues. CDR1 is MNHEY, CDR2 SVGEGT, per germline. With 2 bases removed from V and 3 bases from J, the gap between germline ends came to 20 bases. The CDR3 protein is CASSYEWKQQINNQPQHF. The CDR3 DNA is TGTGCCAGCAGTTACGAGTGGAAACAGCAGATCAACAATCAGCCCCAGCATTTT.

Ten or more counts support this clonotype. The rearrangement joins TRBV10-1 to TRBJ2-5; 8 bases agree with TRBD2. The germline V gene has CDR1 WNHNN and CDR2 SYGVQD (reference sequence). CDR3 size: 14 residues. V lost 4 bases to trimming and J lost 5 bases; unmatched junction nucleotides: 6. For the CDR3, the DNA is TGCGCCAGCAGTGCCAGCGGGAGAGGGGAGACCCAGTACTTC. It encodes CASSASGRGETQYF.

This clonotype was found many times. The gene calls are TRBV5-1 and TRBJ2-3; D may be TRBD1 (5 bases). CDR1 is SGHRS, CDR2 YFSETQ, per germline. This CDR3 has 15 residues. V was pared by 0 bases and J by 4 bases, with 12 bases between. The CDR3: CASSLAGLRADTQYF. CDR3 nucleotides: TGCGCCAGCAGCTTGGCGGGCCTCAGGGCAGATACGCAGTATTTT.

This clonotype was seen repeatedly, ten times or more. This chain links TRBV6-5 with TRBJ2-4, with D perhaps matching TRBD1 (5 bases). CDR3 size: 14 residues. Germline values: CDR1 MNHEY, CDR2 SVGAGI. V lost 6 bases and J lost 2, with 11 bases in between. The CDR3 DNA reads as TGTGCCAGCAGGAAGCAGGGAACCAAAAACATTCAGTACTTC. This sequence encodes CASRKQGTKNIQYF.

Many counts were recorded for this clonotype. The chain carries TRBV3-1 and TRBJ1-5; D is perhaps TRBD1 (6 bases). Germline lookup yields CDR1 LGHDT and CDR2 YNNKEL (reference sequence). CDR3 length: 14 amino acids. Trimming removed 3 bases at V and 7 bases at J, with 13 bases between. The CDR3 spells CASSQQQGGQPQHF. The DNA of the CDR3 is TGTGCCAGCAGCCAGCAACAGGGAGGGCAGCCCCAGCATTTT.

This clonotype was counted ten times or more. The rearrangement joins TRBV20-1 to TRBJ2-1; TRBD2 might be the D (5 bases). Germline CDR1 and CDR2: DFQATT and SNEGSKA (reference sequence). V was clipped by 2 bases and J by 0 bases, with 14 bases between them. The CDR3 totals 16 residues. CDR3 in amino acids: CSARSFFAGSYNEQFF. Written as DNA, the CDR3 is TGCAGTGCTAGAAGTTTCTTCGCGGGCTCCTACAATGAGCAGTTCTTC.

Ten or more counts support this clonotype. The chain recombines TRBV29-1 with TRBJ2-1, with 10 bases matching TRBD2. CDR3 length equals 14 residues. The germline V gene has CDR1 SQVTM and CDR2 ANQGSEA. Trimming took 3 bases from V and 3 from J; bases not matched to a gene: 2. The chain's CDR3 is CSVDTSGIYNEQFF. The CDR3 DNA reads TGCAGCGTTGATACTAGCGGGATCTACAATGAGCAGTTCTTC.

This clonotype has a count of ten or more. DNA of the CDR3: TGCGCCAGCAGCTTGGACAGGGGGCGCACTTCAGGGGCCAACGTCCTGACTTTC. The encoded protein is CASSLDRGRTSGANVLTF. The gene calls are TRBV5-1 and TRBJ2-6; the match to TRBD1 covers 9 bases. This CDR3 contains 18 residues. J lost 4 bases, V lost 0 bases, and 8 bases had no gene match. Germline V gives CDR1 SGHRS, CDR2 YFSETQ.

In regard to this clonotype: This may be a read error, as it is one base from a much larger clone. CDR3 coding DNA: TGCAGTCCAGCCTTGACAGTTAGCTCCTATAATTCACCCCTCCACTTT. This codes for CSPALTVSSYNSPLHF. The V and J genes are TRBV20-1 and TRBJ1-6, with a tentative D call TRBD1 (5 bases). Germline V lookup: CDR1 DFQATT, CDR2 SNEGSKA (reference sequence). This CDR3 has 16 amino acids. The ends were cut back, 8 bases at V and 0 bases at J, with 17 bases in the middle.